Detailed here is one TCR beta chain. What it recognizes is unknown. The data were obtained in a study of blood T cells in healthy people across ages. Study-wide points: Donor CMV status, an unknown factor, possibly confounded changes in expanded clonotypes. Diversity of TCR beta correlated strongly with naive T cell percentage.

A J-beta primer mix and a sample-barcoded 5' primer were used in a second PCR of about 7 to 12 cycles. One entry per CDR3 protein results from TCRdb running MiXCR on the 5' RACE reads. The table includes 1 million to 1.2 million distinct CDR3 sequences, around two fifths detected once. Deletions cut 3 bases from V and 8 bases from J, with 18 bases between. This CDR3 is built from 15 residues. Per the germline V gene, CDR1 is SGHDT and CDR2 is YYEEEE. Sequenced material: blood. The V call is TRBV5-6, the J call TRBJ2-1, with a tentative D call TRBD1 (5 bases). The TCR sequence derives from a man between 18 and 35 years old in good health. The CDR3 reads CASSSGRVNNHEQFF. CDR3 nucleotides: TGTGCCAGCAGCTCGGGCAGGGTGAATAACCATGAGCAGTTCTTC.